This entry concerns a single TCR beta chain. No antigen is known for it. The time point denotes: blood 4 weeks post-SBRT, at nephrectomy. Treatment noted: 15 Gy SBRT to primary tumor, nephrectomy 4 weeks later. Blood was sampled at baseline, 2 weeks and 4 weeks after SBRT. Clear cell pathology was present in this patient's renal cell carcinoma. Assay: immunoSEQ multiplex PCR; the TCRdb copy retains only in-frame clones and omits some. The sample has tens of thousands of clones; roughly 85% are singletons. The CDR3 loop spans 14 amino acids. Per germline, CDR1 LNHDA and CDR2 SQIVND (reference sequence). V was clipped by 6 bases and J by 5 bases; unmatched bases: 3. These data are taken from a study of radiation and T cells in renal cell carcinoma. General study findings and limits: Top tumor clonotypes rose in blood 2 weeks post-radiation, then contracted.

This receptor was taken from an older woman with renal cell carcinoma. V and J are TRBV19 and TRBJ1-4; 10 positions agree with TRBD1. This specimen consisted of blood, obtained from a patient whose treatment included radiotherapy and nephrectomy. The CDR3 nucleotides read TGTGCCAGTAGAGGGACAGGGGAAAATGAAAAACTGTTTTTT. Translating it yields CASRGTGENEKLFF.